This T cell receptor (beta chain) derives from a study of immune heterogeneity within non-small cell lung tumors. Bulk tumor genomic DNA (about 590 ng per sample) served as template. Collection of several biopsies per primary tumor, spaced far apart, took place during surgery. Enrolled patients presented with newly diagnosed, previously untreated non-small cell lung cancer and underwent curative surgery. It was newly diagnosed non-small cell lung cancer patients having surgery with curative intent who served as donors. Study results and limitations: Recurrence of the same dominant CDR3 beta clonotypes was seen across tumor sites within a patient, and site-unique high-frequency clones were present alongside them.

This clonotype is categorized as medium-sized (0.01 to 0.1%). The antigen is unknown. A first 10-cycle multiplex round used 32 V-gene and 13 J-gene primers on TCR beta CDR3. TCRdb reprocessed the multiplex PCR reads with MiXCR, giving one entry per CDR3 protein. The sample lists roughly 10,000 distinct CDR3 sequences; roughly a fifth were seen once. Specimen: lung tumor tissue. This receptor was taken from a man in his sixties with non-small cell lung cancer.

The CDR3 sequence is CASSLADTNSPLHF. The CDR3 DNA is TGTGCCAGCAGCTTAGCGGACACTAATTCACCCCTCCACTTT. The chain uses TRBV7-9 and TRBJ1-6; tentative D call: TRBD1 (5 bases). Germline V gene sequence: CDR1 SEHNR, CDR2 FQNEAQ (reference sequence). Trimming removed 0 bases at V and 6 bases at J, with 6 bases between. The CDR3 is made up of 14 amino acids.